A single sample gave rise to the 27 T cell receptor beta chains below, sequenced in a study of T cells in Graves' hyperthyroidism and ophthalmopathy. Authors of the study amplified TCR beta CDR3 regions from RNA transcripts. The HTBI primer set was used in a first-round RT-PCR of the TCR CDR3. Via MiXCR, TCRdb re-called the multiplex PCR reads, giving one row per CDR3 protein. The table records 330,000 or so distinct CDR3 sequences, around 18% of them present only once. Sequencing was performed on blood. These receptors all come from a middle-aged woman with Graves' ophthalmopathy.

This clonotype was recorded many times. J is TRBJ2-5 and V is TRBV28, with D hard to call. The V end was cut by 3 bases, the J end by 4 bases, with 3 bases between. CDR3 length: 11 amino acids. Germline V gene lookup returns CDR1 MDHEN and CDR2 SYDVKM. DNA of the CDR3: TGTGCCAGCAGTTTTCGAGAGACCCAGTACTTC. Amino acid sequence: CASSFRETQYF.

This chain joins TRBV19 and TRBJ1-5; TRBD1 might be the D (6 bases). The CDR3 length is 16 residues. The germline V gene has CDR1 LNHDA and CDR2 SQIVND (reference sequence). V shed 3 bases and J shed 1 base, with 13 bases lying between them. The CDR3 loop reads CASSMRPGASNQPQHF. Here the CDR3 DNA reads TGTGCCAGTAGTATGCGCCCGGGGGCGAGCAATCAGCCCCAGCATTTT.

This clonotype was seen repeatedly, ten times or more. This sequence joins TRBV7-2 and TRBJ1-1; D perhaps matches TRBD1 (5 bases). Germline CDR1 is SGHTA and CDR2 is FQGNSA. The CDR3 is 14 amino acids. V dropped 6 bases and J dropped 6 bases, with 17 bases sitting between them. The CDR3 region has the DNA TGTGCCAGCAGAAATGTTCCAGGGAGCGCTGAAGCTTTCTTT. This encodes CASRNVPGSAEAFF.

This clonotype showed up many times. The rearrangement joins TRBV28 to TRBJ1-2; maybe TRBD1 (5 bases). Germline CDR1 and CDR2: MDHEN and SYDVKM. V lost 6 bases and J 7 bases, leaving 21 bases between the germline ends. The CDR3 covers 15 residues. The CDR3 DNA reads as TGTGCCAGCAGGACGCAGGGTAGTGGAGGTAGTGGCTACACCTTC. This codes for CASRTQGSGGSGYTF.

The table lists this clonotype with many counts. V gene TRBV28 combines with J gene TRBJ2-7; 8 bases align to TRBD2. CDR1 and CDR2 from the germline V gene are MDHEN and SYDVKM. The CDR3 covers 13 residues. After removal of 3 bases from V and 6 bases from J, the junction contained 4 bases not matched to a gene. As DNA, the CDR3 is TGTGCCAGCAGTTTTCGGGAGGGCCTCGAGCAGTACTTC. It yields the protein CASSFREGLEQYF.

The table lists this clonotype with many counts. A single base separates this from a much larger clone, so it may be a read error. The chain joins TRBV6-1 to TRBJ2-7; possible D gene TRBD1, 5 bases. The CDR3 has 14 residues. V lost 6 bases and J lost 1, with 13 bases in between. The V gene's germline CDR1 is MNHNS and CDR2 SASEGT. The CDR3 reads CASSKDTISYEQYF. The CDR3 nucleotides read TGTGCCAGCAGCAAGGACACTATATCCTACGAGCAGTACTTC.

The chain uses TRBV12-5 and TRBJ2-5, with TRBD1 matching over 8 bases. The germline V gene has CDR1 LGHNT and CDR2 FRNRAP. The CDR3 contains 17 residues. Trimming cost V 5 bases and J 0 bases; bases outside gene matches: 11. CDR3 bases: TGTGCTAGTGGTCCGCCTTCGGACAGGGATTACCAAGAGACCCAGTACTTC. Translating gives CASGPPSDRDYQETQYF.

V gene TRBV7-2 combines with J gene TRBJ2-7, with D perhaps matching TRBD2 (6 bases). The germline gives CDR1 SGHTA, CDR2 FQGNSA. The V gene lost 6 bases and the J gene lost 5 bases, with 17 bases spanning the gap. This CDR3 has 14 residues. This CDR3 reads CASSWGLQGHEQYF. In nucleotides, the CDR3 is TGTGCCAGCAGTTGGGGACTTCAGGGTCACGAGCAGTACTTC.

The sample holds many counts of this clonotype. This CDR3 is missing its conserved last phenylalanine or tryptophan, likely due to a read error. The chain couples TRBV6-1 to TRBJ1-1, with D perhaps matching TRBD1 (5 bases). The CDR3 has 12 amino acids. Germline CDR1 is MNHNS and CDR2 is SASEGT. V was shortened by 8 bases and J by 5 bases, with 12 bases between the two germline ends. The CDR3 sequence: CASSGGGTEAFL. The DNA of the CDR3 is TGTGCCAGCTCCGGCGGGGGGACTGAAGCTTTCCTT.

Of note for this clonotype: No conserved phenylalanine or tryptophan is present at the end of the CDR3, so a read error is the likely explanation. J is TRBJ1-1 and V is TRBV4-1, with 8 positions matching TRBD1. Germline CDR1 is MGHRA and CDR2 is YSYEKL. Trimming took 4 bases from V and 2 from J; bases not matched to a gene: 3. This CDR3 is 14 amino acids long. CDR3 nucleotides: TGCGCCAGCAGCCTCGGACAGGGAAACACTGAAGCTTTCGTT. As protein: CASSLGQGNTEAFV.

This clonotype showed up many times. The chain links TRBV6-5 to TRBJ2-7; 8 bases are shared with TRBD2. V lost 6 bases and J lost 7; bases outside the gene matches: 11. Germline CDR1 and CDR2: MNHEY and SVGAGI. The CDR3 is 14 residues long. Here the CDR3 DNA reads TGTGCCAGCAGGGGGACTAGATCGTCGGGAGAGCAGTACTTC. Translating it yields CASRGTRSSGEQYF.

This clonotype was seen ten or more times. One end of the junction fails to match germline, which may point to a read error. The rearrangement links TRBV10-2 to TRBJ2-5; no firm D call. CDR3 length: 13 residues. CDR1 is WSHSY, CDR2 SAAADI, per germline. The CDR3 sequence is CASSASYQESQYF. In nucleotides, the CDR3 is TGCGCCAGCAGTGCGAGCTACCAAGAGTCCCAGTACTTC.

This clonotype was picked up many times. V gene TRBV7-3 combines with J gene TRBJ2-2; 7 positions agree with TRBD2. The CDR3 spans 15 residues. The germline CDR1 and CDR2 sequences are SGHTA and FQGTGA. The V gene end was trimmed by 8 bases and the J gene end by 5 bases; junction bases not matched to a gene: 11. This chain's CDR3 is CASRRLAGDTGELFF. CDR3 coding DNA: TGTGCCAGCCGACGTTTAGCGGGTGATACCGGGGAGCTGTTTTTT.

This clonotype was counted many times. The chain is built from TRBV12-3 or TRBV12-4 and TRBJ1-1; TRBD1 is a possible D gene (5 bases). The ends were cut back, 5 bases at V and 6 bases at J, with 10 bases in the middle. The CDR3 totals 12 residues. The CDR3 sequence: CASSRRGPEAFF. The CDR3 DNA reads as TGTGCCAGCAGTAGAAGGGGTCCTGAAGCTTTCTTT.

Turning to this clonotype: This may be a read error: a much more frequent sequence differs by one nucleotide. This chain uses TRBV20-1 with TRBJ1-2; D unclear. The V gene lost 3 bases and the J gene lost 0 bases, with 11 bases spanning the gap. The CDR3 is 14 amino acids. Germline V gene sequence: CDR1 DFQATT, CDR2 SNEGSKA (reference sequence). The CDR3 spells CSASPPISNYGYTF. Here the CDR3 DNA reads TGCAGTGCTAGCCCTCCGATCTCTAACTATGGCTACACCTTC.

This clonotype was counted many times. This chain uses TRBV12-5 with TRBJ1-1; no firm D call. The CDR3 sequence is 13 residues long. The V end was cut by 0 bases, the J end by 1 base, with 3 bases between. CDR1 is LGHNT and CDR2 is FRNRAP in the germline V gene. The CDR3 loop is CASGLVKNTEAFF. The CDR3 DNA sequence: TGTGCTAGTGGTTTGGTGAAGAACACTGAAGCTTTCTTT.

This clonotype was counted many times. The V gene is TRBV27, the J gene TRBJ1-2; TRBD1 matches at 7 bases. The CDR3 loop spans 18 amino acids. Germline CDR1 and CDR2: MNHEY and SMNVEV (reference sequence). Trimming removed 3 bases from V and 4 bases from J; junction bases left unmatched: 17. CDR3 residues: CASSFSSFREGASYGYTF. Written as DNA, the CDR3 is TGTGCCAGCAGTTTTTCGAGCTTCAGGGAGGGGGCTTCCTATGGCTACACCTTC.

There are many counts of this clonotype. The rearrangement joins TRBV12-3 or TRBV12-4 to TRBJ2-6, with D hard to call. The CDR3 length is 15 residues. V lost 8 bases and J 1 base, leaving 12 bases between the germline ends. The CDR3 loop reads CASSEFRSGANVLTF. In nucleotides, the CDR3 is TGTGCCAGCTCCGAATTCCGGTCTGGGGCCAACGTCCTGACTTTC.

This clonotype was detected ten times or more. The chain has TRBV30 and TRBJ1-1; D gene ambiguous. The CDR3 extends over 14 amino acids. V was pared by 2 bases and J by 0 bases, with 10 bases between. Germline CDR1 and CDR2: GTSNPN and SVGIG (reference sequence). The CDR3 DNA reads as TGTGCCTGGAGTTCGGATACCATGAACACTGAAGCTTTCTTT. Translated, it gives CAWSSDTMNTEAFF.

The table lists this clonotype with many counts. The chain has TRBV25-1 and TRBJ2-7; D might be TRBD1 (6 bases). Between the trimmed V and J ends, which lost 4 bases and 12 bases, there was a span of 13 bases. Germline CDR1 and CDR2: MGHDK and SYGVNS. The CDR3 runs to 11 residues. CDR3 DNA sequence: TGTGCCAGCAGTGTGGGGGACAACCGGTACTTC. The encoded protein is CASSVGDNRYF.

This clonotype was counted at least ten times. The J gene is TRBJ2-5, the V gene TRBV10-3; D may correspond to TRBD1 or TRBD2 (5 bases each). From germline, CDR1 is ENHRY and CDR2 SYGVKD. With 10 bases removed from V and 5 bases from J, the gap between germline ends came to 23 bases. The CDR3 sequence is 15 residues long. The CDR3 nucleotides are TGTGCCACCGCACCGGGACCGCCTTTGGGTGAGACCCAGTACTTC. This encodes CATAPGPPLGETQYF.

In this sample, this clonotype turned up a few times. V gene TRBV30 combines with J gene TRBJ2-1; 8 bases are shared with TRBD2. Trimming removed 8 bases from V and 6 bases from J; junction bases left unmatched: 9. The CDR3 loop spans 13 amino acids. CDR1 is GTSNPN and CDR2 is SVGIG in the germline V gene (reference sequence). The DNA for the CDR3 is TGTGCCGGAGCGGGAGACTCTTTCAATGAGCAGTTCTTC. Translation gives CAGAGDSFNEQFF. Full variable domain (outside the CDR3, taken from reference TRBV30 and TRBJ2-1): SQTIHQWPATLVQPVGSPLSLECTVEGTSNPNLYWYRQAAGRGLQLLFYSVGIGQISSEVPQNLSASRPQDRQFILSSKKLLLSDSGFYLCAGAGDSFNEQFFGPGTRLTVL.

This clonotype was picked up many times. This rearrangement joins TRBV6-2 or TRBV6-3 to TRBJ1-5, with 7 bases lining up with TRBD1. The CDR3 is 18 amino acids. Trimming removed 5 bases from V and 3 bases from J; junction bases left unmatched: 16. CDR1 is MNHEY, CDR2 SVGEGT, per germline. Here the CDR3 reads CASSPLTGINVINQPQHF. The DNA for the CDR3 is TGTGCCAGCAGTCCCCTGACAGGGATTAACGTGATCAATCAGCCCCAGCATTTT.

The V and J genes are TRBV28 and TRBJ1-5; 8 bases are shared with TRBD1. The trim removed 4 bases at V and 5 bases at J, leaving 7 bases unmatched. Germline assignment: CDR1 MDHEN and CDR2 SYDVKM. There are 15 residues in the CDR3. This CDR3 reads CASSSDRGGHQPQHF. The CDR3, as DNA: TGTGCCAGCAGTTCAGACAGGGGTGGCCATCAGCCCCAGCATTTT.

This clonotype was counted many times. V is TRBV6-1 and J is TRBJ1-1, with D possibly being TRBD1 (5 bases). The V gene lost 1 base and the J gene lost 8 bases, with 8 bases spanning the gap. CDR1 and CDR2 from the germline V gene are MNHNS and SASEGT. The CDR3 length is 12 residues. The CDR3 coding sequence is TGTGCCAGCAGTGAAGTGTGGGGCGAAGCTTTCTTT. Translated, it gives CASSEVWGEAFF.

This clonotype was found many times. The gene calls are TRBV7-2 and TRBJ2-5; 7 bases match TRBD2. From germline, CDR1 is SGHTA and CDR2 FQGNSA. The CDR3 extends over 15 amino acids. J gave up 2 bases and V 5 bases, and 8 bases lay outside the gene matches. DNA for the CDR3: TGTGCCAGCAGCCAATCGGGACTACCACAAGAGACCCAGTACTTC. Translating it yields CASSQSGLPQETQYF.

Many counts were recorded for this clonotype. The chain uses TRBV28 and TRBJ2-7; 11 positions agree with TRBD2. CDR3 length equals 15 residues. V gave up 4 bases and J gave up 4 bases; unmatched junction bases: 6. Germline CDR1 MDHEN, CDR2 SYDVKM. The CDR3 bases are TGTGCCAGCAGTTCCCTACTAGCGGGAGCATACGAGCAGTACTTC. Translation: CASSSLLAGAYEQYF.